This T cell receptor (beta chain) is drawn from a study of CD8 T cells in ankylosing spondylitis. Molecular-barcoded quantitative 5'-RACE produced these TCR beta libraries. TCRdb ran MiXCR on the 5' RACE reads and lists one entry per CDR3 protein. The repertoire holds more than 250,000 distinct CDR3 sequences, less than 10% seen once, with about 15% in the top ten. Study results and caveats: Past studies reported some motif variants in reactive arthritis synovial fluid and blood. Relatively scarce in peripheral blood, disease-linked clones were CD8+. There was reportedly significant enrichment of clones that were disease-linked in matched ankylosing spondylitis synovial fluid. Characteristic of ankylosing spondylitis blood, it appeared, was a TCR beta motif comprising about eight highly homologous variants.

As regards this clonotype: Its antigen remains unidentified.

The CDR3 contains 14 residues. The V gene lost 5 bases and the J gene lost 6 bases, with 15 bases spanning the gap. Per the germline V gene, CDR1 is SGHTA and CDR2 is FQGTGA. This receptor was taken from a male donor with ankylosing spondylitis. The chain has TRBV7-3 and TRBJ2-3; tentative D call: TRBD2 (5 bases). The sample comprised blood, either unsorted or a sorted T cell fraction (not recorded which). For the CDR3, the DNA is TGTGCCAGCAGCCCAAGCGCTGGCGGGGATACGCAGTATTTT. Encoded protein: CASSPSAGGDTQYF.